The 28 T cell receptor beta chains presented below share a single source sample, sequenced in a study of human T cells and chemical hapten exposure. TCRdb re-analysed the RACE reads in MiXCR, keeping a single row per CDR3 protein. This sample carries approximately 100,000 distinct CDR3 sequences, 11% of them seen once, and the ten largest clones take under 4.5%. As to time point: patch test 1, 2 weeks after DPC sensitization. The treatment denotes: therapeutic diphenylcyclopropenone sensitization with weekly scalp DPC. The sequencing here drew on whole blood, taken in connection with sensitization to the hapten diphenylcyclopropenone (DPC). The receptors were sampled from a woman aged 40 to 50 with alopecia areata. Some clones in this sample may be carry-over from other donors' samples.

There are a few counts of this clonotype. This chain links TRBV3-1 with TRBJ1-1; D is undetermined. V lost 4 bases, J lost 1 base, and 13 bases lay in between. CDR3 length: 15 amino acids. From germline, CDR1 is LGHDT and CDR2 YNNKEL (reference sequence). The CDR3 is CASSLHGSQNTEAFF. DNA of the CDR3: TGTGCCAGCAGCCTCCACGGCAGCCAGAACACTGAAGCTTTCTTT.

The J gene is TRBJ2-7, the V gene TRBV18; 7 bases line up with TRBD2. V trimming: 5 bases; J trimming: 1 base; junction bases outside the gene matches: 8. CDR3 length equals 15 residues. Germline CDR1 is KGHSH and CDR2 is LQKENI. The CDR3, as DNA: TGTGCCAGCTCAGTAGCAGAGGGAGGGTCCTACGAGCAGTACTTC. Translating gives CASSVAEGGSYEQYF. Using reference TRBV18 and TRBJ2-7 for the parts outside the CDR3, the full variable domain is NAGVMQNPRHLVRRRGQEARLRCSPMKGHSHVYWYRQLPEEGLKFMVYLQKENIIDESGMPKERFSAEFPKEGPSILRIQQVVRGDSAAYFCASSVAEGGSYEQYFGPGTRLTVT.

This clonotype was seen many times. The genes are TRBV28 and TRBJ2-6; D is ambiguous. This CDR3 contains 12 residues. The germline CDR1 and CDR2 sequences are MDHEN and SYDVKM. V was pared by 6 bases and J by 13 bases, with 13 bases between. In nucleotides, the CDR3 is TGTGCCAGCAGCCTTGGGTCCCTAGTCCTGACTTTC. It specifies CASSLGSLVLTF.

This clonotype was detected a few times. The chain recombines TRBV4-3 with TRBJ1-2, with 8 bases aligning to TRBD1. The CDR3 consists of 14 residues. V lost 2 bases, J lost 5 bases, and 4 bases stayed unmatched. Germline V gene lookup returns CDR1 LGHNA and CDR2 YSLEER. Written as DNA, the CDR3 is TGCGCCAGCAGCCAACGGACAGGGCAGTATGGCTACACCTTC. Translated, it gives CASSQRTGQYGYTF.

This clonotype showed up just a few times. The chain recombines TRBV5-5 with TRBJ2-1, with 8 bases aligning to TRBD1. The CDR3 is made up of 15 amino acids. Losses at the gene ends were 3 bases for V and 7 bases for J; bases not matched to a gene: 9. Germline CDR1 and CDR2: SGHKS and YYEKEE (reference sequence). The CDR3 coding sequence is TGTGCCAGCAGCTATCAGGGGGCAGGTAGGAATGAGCAGTTCTTC. This codes for CASSYQGAGRNEQFF.

This clonotype occurred many times. The gene calls are TRBV18 and TRBJ1-1; possible D gene TRBD1, 6 bases. With 7 bases removed from V and 4 bases from J, the gap between germline ends came to 13 bases. The CDR3 loop spans 13 amino acids. Germline V CDR1 and CDR2: KGHSH, LQKENI. The DNA of the CDR3 is TGTGCCAGCTACAGGGCTTTGGCCACTGAAGCTTTCTTT. Residues: CASYRALATEAFF. The full variable domain, its missing parts supplied by reference TRBV18 and TRBJ1-1, is NAGVMQNPRHLVRRRGQEARLRCSPMKGHSHVYWYRQLPEEGLKFMVYLQKENIIDESGMPKERFSAEFPKEGPSILRIQQVVRGDSAAYFCASYRALATEAFFGQGTRLTVV.

This clonotype was counted only a few times. V and J are TRBV3-1 and TRBJ1-1, with a possible D match to TRBD1 (5 bases). Germline V gene data show CDR1 as LGHDT and CDR2 as YNNKEL (reference sequence). Trimming removed 7 bases from V and 5 bases from J, with 17 bases in between. This CDR3 is 14 amino acids long. The CDR3 spells CASIPGPGGTEAFF. CDR3 bases: TGTGCCAGCATACCGGGACCGGGAGGGACTGAAGCTTTCTTT.

The rearrangement links TRBV4-1 to TRBJ1-1; TRBD1 aligns across 9 bases. J was trimmed by 4 bases and V by 4 bases; bases with no gene match: 16. CDR1 is MGHRA, CDR2 YSYEKL, per germline. The CDR3 spans 18 residues. The CDR3 DNA is TGCGCCAGCAGCCCGCCCCCAGGACAGGGGCGATACGGCACTGAAGCTTTCTTT. Encoded protein: CASSPPPGQGRYGTEAFF.

This clonotype was counted at least ten times. This rearrangement joins TRBV28 to TRBJ1-5; TRBD1 matches 11 bases. The germline gives CDR1 MDHEN, CDR2 SYDVKM. There are 13 residues in the CDR3. V lost 10 bases to trimming and J lost 6 bases; unmatched junction nucleotides: 5. CDR3 bases: TGTGCCACTGGGACAGGGGGGCGTCAGCCCCAGCATTTT. It encodes CATGTGGRQPQHF. Combining the CDR3 with reference TRBV28 and TRBJ1-5 gives the whole variable domain DVKVTQSSRYLVKRTGEKVFLECVQDMDHENMFWYRQDPGLGLRLIYFSYDVKMKEKGDIPEGYSVSREKKERFSLILESASTNQTSMYLCATGTGGRQPQHFGDGTRLSIL.

This clonotype appeared a few times. The chain is built from TRBV7-2 and TRBJ2-3, with 13 bases fitting TRBD2. Germline CDR1 SGHTA, CDR2 FQGNSA. V was pared by 5 bases and J by 3 bases, with 5 bases of the junction left unmatched. This CDR3 spans 16 amino acids. The CDR3, as DNA: TGTGCCAGCAGCACGGGACTAGCGGGAAGAACAGATACGCAGTATTTT. Amino acids: CASSTGLAGRTDTQYF. Using reference TRBV7-2 and TRBJ2-3 for the parts outside the CDR3, the full variable domain is GAGVSQSPSNKVTEKGKDVELRCDPISGHTALYWYRQSLGQGLEFLIYFQGNSAPDKSGLPSDRFSAERTGGSVSTLTIQRTQQEDSAVYLCASSTGLAGRTDTQYFGPGTRLTVL.

The V call is TRBV20-1, the J call TRBJ1-5; a weak D match, TRBD1 (6 bases). V shed 2 bases and J shed 5 bases, with 13 bases lying between them. The CDR3 is made up of 14 amino acids. In germline, CDR1 is DFQATT, CDR2 SNEGSKA (reference sequence). This CDR3 is CSARSDSGYQPQHF. DNA for the CDR3: TGCAGTGCTAGATCGGACAGCGGGTATCAGCCCCAGCATTTT.

This clonotype was seen more than once but under ten times. V and J are TRBV20-1 and TRBJ2-7, with 8 bases aligning to TRBD1. The CDR3 covers 13 residues. J was trimmed by 7 bases and V by 6 bases; bases with no gene match: 11. The germline V gene encodes CDR1 DFQATT and CDR2 SNEGSKA (reference sequence). CDR3 loop: CSAVGQASIEQYF. The CDR3, as DNA: TGCAGTGCGGTGGGACAGGCAAGCATTGAGCAGTACTTC.

This clonotype was found a few times. The gene calls are TRBV19 and TRBJ2-3; D gene ambiguous. The CDR3 spans 14 residues. Germline-derived CDR1 and CDR2 are LNHDA and SQIVND (reference sequence). V was shortened by 6 bases and J by 2 bases, with 12 bases between the two germline ends. The CDR3 loop reads CASRPKGDTDTQYF. CDR3 nucleotide sequence: TGTGCCAGTAGACCGAAAGGCGACACAGATACGCAGTATTTT.

This clonotype showed up many times. The chain couples TRBV9 to TRBJ1-3; tentative D call: TRBD1 (6 bases). Per germline, CDR1 SGDLS and CDR2 YYNGEE. Between the trimmed V and J ends, which lost 4 bases and 2 bases, there was a span of 19 bases. This CDR3 has 17 amino acids. CDR3: CASSPPPGQTAGNTIYF. The CDR3 nucleotides read TGTGCCAGCAGCCCCCCACCGGGACAAACTGCTGGAAACACCATATATTTT. Based on the CDR3 plus reference TRBV9 and TRBJ1-3, the full variable domain is DSGVTQTPKHLITATGQRVTLRCSPRSGDLSVYWYQQSLDQGLQFLIQYYNGEERAKGNILERFSAQQFPDLHSELNLSSLELGDSALYFCASSPPPGQTAGNTIYFGEGSWLTVV.

This clonotype was recorded many times. The J gene is TRBJ2-3, the V gene TRBV7-2; 12 positions agree with TRBD2. Germline V CDR1 and CDR2: SGHTA, FQGNSA. This CDR3 region has 18 residues. Germline trimming cut 5 bases from V and 4 bases from J; bases unmatched to any gene: 13. CDR3 bases: TGTGCCAGCAGCCGTGCCCTAGCGGGAGGGCCATTGGCAGATACGCAGTATTTT. This sequence encodes CASSRALAGGPLADTQYF.

This clonotype was observed a handful of times. The rearrangement uses TRBV21-1 and TRBJ2-7; whether TRBD1, the table's D call, matches the DNA was not checked. TRBV21-1 is reported as a pseudogene. This CDR3 region has 19 residues. The CDR3 sequence: CASSKSDRVFVPLNYEQYF. The CDR3 DNA follows: TGTGCCAGCAGCAAAAGCGACAGGGTTTTTGTACCTCTTAACTACGAGCAGTACTTC.

The genes are TRBV6-5 and TRBJ2-2; a weak D match, TRBD2 (5 bases). Deletions cut 11 bases from V and 5 bases from J, with 24 bases between. This CDR3 has 16 residues. Germline V gives CDR1 MNHEY, CDR2 SVGAGI. The CDR3, as DNA: TGTGCCTGTTCAATGGGGAGACGCGTCAGGACCGGGGAGCTGTTTTTT. Translating gives CACSMGRRVRTGELFF.

This clonotype was seen ten or more times. The J gene is TRBJ1-6, the V gene TRBV28; 7 bases are shared with TRBD1. J gave up 8 bases and V 4 bases, and 11 bases lay outside the gene matches. Germline V gives CDR1 MDHEN, CDR2 SYDVKM. The CDR3 runs 16 residues. DNA of the CDR3: TGTGCCAGCAGTTCGGGGACAGCCAGGGGTGATTCACCCCTCCACTTT. Its protein product is CASSSGTARGDSPLHF.

The chain is built from TRBV9 and TRBJ2-7; a possible D gene is TRBD2 (6 bases). With 4 bases removed from V and 2 bases from J, the gap between germline ends came to 19 bases. Per germline, CDR1 SGDLS and CDR2 YYNGEE. The CDR3 consists of 16 residues. CDR3 nucleotides: TGTGCCAGCAGCCCGGAGGGAAGGCGGGCCCCCTACGAGCAGTACTTC. Translating gives CASSPEGRRAPYEQYF. Looking up the rest from reference TRBV9 and TRBJ2-7 gives the full variable domain: DSGVTQTPKHLITATGQRVTLRCSPRSGDLSVYWYQQSLDQGLQFLIQYYNGEERAKGNILERFSAQQFPDLHSELNLSSLELGDSALYFCASSPEGRRAPYEQYFGPGTRLTVT.

CDR3 in amino acids: CASSFAGYSTDTQYF. The DNA for the CDR3 is TGTGCCAGCAGTTTTGCAGGGTATAGCACAGATACGCAGTATTTT. The chain has TRBV12-3 or TRBV12-4 and TRBJ2-3; D might be TRBD1 (5 bases). Deletions cut 3 bases from V and 0 bases from J, with 10 bases between. The CDR3 has 15 residues.

The J gene is TRBJ1-2, the V gene TRBV12-5; TRBD1 matches 7 bases. This CDR3 contains 14 residues. V lost 2 bases and J lost 6; bases outside the gene matches: 6. From germline, CDR1 is LGHNT and CDR2 FRNRAP. CDR3: CASGLPDRENGYTF. The CDR3 region has the DNA TGTGCTAGTGGTTTGCCCGACAGGGAGAATGGCTACACCTTC.

The chain is built from TRBV28 and TRBJ1-5; D is possibly TRBD1 (5 bases). V lost 5 bases to trimming and J lost 4 bases, with 9 bases between them. Germline CDR1 is MDHEN and CDR2 is SYDVKM. The CDR3 length is 13 residues. CDR3 loop: CASSEGRNQPQHF. CDR3 coding DNA: TGTGCCAGCAGTGAGGGACGGAATCAGCCCCAGCATTTT.

This clonotype was recorded only once. This chain uses TRBV19 with TRBJ1-5; D perhaps matches TRBD1 (5 bases). Deletions cut 6 bases from V and 2 bases from J, with 20 bases between. CDR1 is LNHDA, CDR2 SQIVND, per germline (reference sequence). There are 17 residues in the CDR3. In DNA, the CDR3 is TGTGCCAGTAGCCCCCCGGAGGGGAACCCAGGCAATCAGCCCCAGCATTTT. Protein sequence: CASSPPEGNPGNQPQHF.

The CDR3 sequence is CASSYSLTSGRRTYNEQFF. DNA for the CDR3: TGTGCCAGCAGTTACTCGTTGACTAGCGGGCGGAGAACCTACAATGAGCAGTTCTTC. J is TRBJ2-1 and V is TRBV6-2 or TRBV6-3; the match to TRBD2 covers 10 bases. V shed 0 bases, J shed 2 bases, and the junction held 10 bases outside the gene matches. This CDR3 spans 19 amino acids. The V gene's germline CDR1 is MNHEY and CDR2 SVGEGT.

J is TRBJ1-4 and V is TRBV9; tentative D call: TRBD1 (6 bases). The CDR3 has 16 residues. V lost 0 bases to trimming and J lost 4 bases, with 13 bases between them. Germline V gene sequence: CDR1 SGDLS, CDR2 YYNGEE. CDR3 nucleotides: TGTGCCAGCAGCGTAGAGGCGGGGGCGAGTAATGAAAAACTGTTTTTT. It translates to CASSVEAGASNEKLFF.

The chain couples TRBV6-6 to TRBJ1-3; D is perhaps TRBD1 (6 bases). This CDR3 region has 16 residues. Germline-derived CDR1 and CDR2 are MNHNY and SVGAGI (reference sequence). Trimming took off 0 bases at V and 1 base at J, with 10 bases between the two ends. Here the CDR3 DNA reads TGTGCCAGCAGTTACTCACAGGGACCTTCTGGAAACACCATATATTTT. It translates to CASSYSQGPSGNTIYF.

This clonotype has a handful of counts. The chain uses TRBV20-1 and TRBJ2-2; the D is unclear. The length of the CDR3 is 15 residues. V lost 2 bases, J lost 3 bases, and 13 bases lay in between. The V gene's germline CDR1 is DFQATT and CDR2 SNEGSKA (reference sequence). The CDR3: CSARKRDPDTGELFF. The CDR3 DNA sequence: TGCAGTGCTAGAAAAAGGGATCCGGACACCGGGGAGCTGTTTTTT.

In this sample, this clonotype turned up many times. V and J are TRBV12-3 or TRBV12-4 and TRBJ1-2; tentatively, D is TRBD1 (5 bases). V was shortened by 5 bases and J by 4 bases, with 20 bases between the two germline ends. The CDR3 is 16 residues long. The chain's CDR3 is CASSPSPGRISYGYTF. The DNA of the CDR3 is TGTGCCAGCAGTCCCTCCCCGGGACGGATTTCCTATGGCTACACCTTC.